The 20 T cell receptor beta chains in this list originate from one sample, sequenced in a study of cytomegalovirus exposure and HLA in healthy donors. PCR primers comprised 60 Vbeta and 13 Jbeta primers. Using immunoSEQ multiplex PCR, the repertoire was profiled, and TCRdb retains in-frame clones only, with some absent. The sample carries about 63,000 clones, 73% recorded once. The specimen was PBMCs. The receptors stem from a man in his fifties or sixties in good health and CMV-seronegative.

The V call is TRBV5-4, the J call TRBJ2-5; 11 nucleotides match TRBD1. The J call could be wrong; TRBJ2-7 is a better fit for the DNA end. The length of the CDR3 is 14 residues. Germline V gene data show CDR1 as SGHNT and CDR2 as YYREEE (reference sequence). The CDR3: CASSAGTGGYEQYF. The CDR3 DNA follows: TGTGCCAGCAGCGCAGGGACAGGGGGCTACGAGCAGTACTTC.

This chain links TRBV4-1 with TRBJ1-5, with D unresolved. Trimming took off 0 bases at V and 6 bases at J, with 9 bases between the two ends. Per the germline V gene, CDR1 is MGHRA and CDR2 is YSYEKL. CDR3 length: 14 residues. CDR3 DNA sequence: TGCGCCAGCAGCCAAGATCGTCAGTTTCAGCCCCAGCATTTT. The encoded protein is CASSQDRQFQPQHF.

The V gene is TRBV6-5, the J gene TRBJ1-2; TRBD1 agrees at 7 bases. The germline V gene has CDR1 MNHEY and CDR2 SVGAGI. Trimming removed 4 bases from V and 5 bases from J; junction bases left unmatched: 4. The CDR3 loop spans 13 amino acids. The DNA for the CDR3 is TGTGCCAGCAGTTCTTCAGGGGGATATGGCTACACCTTC. Its translation: CASSSSGGYGYTF.

The chain joins TRBV2 to TRBJ2-5; 8 nucleotides match TRBD2. V was pared by 7 bases and J by 5 bases, with 12 bases of the junction left unmatched. This CDR3 has 15 amino acids. Germline loops: CDR1 SNHLY, CDR2 FYNNEI. CDR3 in DNA: TGTGCCAGCATCCCGGGGGGGCCGGGGTGGGAGACCCAGTACTTC. This codes for CASIPGGPGWETQYF.

CDR3 sequence (DNA): TGTGCCAGCAACGGACAGGGTCAAGAGACCCAGTACTTC. It translates to CASNGQGQETQYF. The chain links TRBV7-9 to TRBJ2-5; 8 bases align to TRBD1. This CDR3 has 13 amino acids. V dropped 7 bases and J dropped 2; count of bases not matched to a gene: 3. Per the germline V gene, CDR1 is SEHNR and CDR2 is FQNEAQ (reference sequence).

This clone was found once. This chain links TRBV19 with TRBJ1-1, with D possibly TRBD1 on 6 matching bases. CDR3 length: 14 amino acids. The ends were cut back, 1 base at V and 7 bases at J, with 13 bases in the middle. CDR1 is LNHDA, CDR2 SQIVND, per germline (reference sequence). In DNA, the CDR3 is TGTGCCAGTAGTATAGTCGCAGGGGTTGTTGAAGCTTTCTTT. This sequence encodes CASSIVAGVVEAFF.

The V and J genes are TRBV25-1 and TRBJ1-1; D perhaps matches TRBD1 (6 bases). Deletions cut 6 bases from V and 4 bases from J, with 15 bases between. The CDR3 totals 14 residues. Germline V CDR1 and CDR2: MGHDK, SYGVNS. In DNA, the CDR3 is TGTGCCAGCAGCGCTTCAGGGGAGGGCACTGAAGCTTTCTTT. Its protein is CASSASGEGTEAFF.

The chain is built from TRBV7-9 and TRBJ2-5; weak D call: TRBD2 (7 bases). Germline CDR1 and CDR2: SEHNR and FQNEAQ (reference sequence). The CDR3 extends over 15 amino acids. V was trimmed by 4 bases and J by 5 bases, leaving 17 bases between them. This CDR3 reads CASSWGEGGGETQYF. The CDR3 DNA follows: TGTGCCAGCAGCTGGGGGGAGGGCGGGGGCGAGACCCAGTACTTC. Combining the CDR3 with reference TRBV7-9 and TRBJ2-5 gives the whole variable domain DTGVSQNPRHKITKRGQNVTFRCDPISEHNRLYWYRQTLGQGPEFLTYFQNEAQLEKSRLLSDRFSAERPKGSFSTLEIQRTEQGDSAMYLCASSWGEGGGETQYFGPGTRLLVL.

In DNA form, the CDR3 reads TGTGCCAGCAGCTTGGGAGGTGTGGGCAGGGCGGTAGGTGGCTACACCTTC. Its protein is CASSLGGVGRAVGGYTF. V and J are TRBV5-4 and TRBJ1-2; D is perhaps TRBD1 (5 bases). This CDR3 contains 17 residues. Germline loops: CDR1 SGHNT, CDR2 YYREEE (reference sequence). V was shortened by 0 bases and J by 7 bases, with 22 bases between the two germline ends. Together with reference TRBV5-4 and TRBJ1-2, the CDR3 gives the full variable domain: ETGVTQSPTHLIKTRGQQVTLRCSSQSGHNTVSWYQQALGQGPQFIFQYYREEENGRGNFPPRFSGLQFPNYSSELNVNALELDDSALYLCASSLGGVGRAVGGYTFGSGTRLTVV.

The chain uses TRBV5-1 and TRBJ1-1; TRBD1 agrees at 7 bases. Germline loops: CDR1 SGHRS, CDR2 YFSETQ. The CDR3 is 13 residues long. Losses at the gene ends were 4 bases for V and 4 bases for J; bases not matched to a gene: 4. The CDR3 protein is CASSPTGSTEAFF. DNA for the CDR3: TGCGCCAGCAGCCCGACAGGGAGCACTGAAGCTTTCTTT.

The rearrangement joins TRBV14 to TRBJ2-7, with D possibly being TRBD2 (5 bases). This CDR3 has 13 amino acids. CDR1 SGHDN and CDR2 FVKESK come from the germline V gene. V shed 4 bases and J shed 7 bases, with 14 bases lying between them. CDR3 in amino acids: CASSRAAPGEQYF. The DNA of the CDR3 is TGTGCCAGCAGCCGAGCGGCGCCGGGAGAGCAGTACTTC. Full variable domain (remainder filled in from reference TRBV14 and TRBJ2-7): EAGVTQFPSHSVIEKGQTVTLRCDPISGHDNLYWYRRVMGKEIKFLLHFVKESKQDESGMPNNRFLAERTGGTYSTLKVQPAELEDSGVYFCASSRAAPGEQYFGPGTRLTVT.

V is TRBV2 and J is TRBJ2-7; 8 bases are shared with TRBD1. Looked up from germline, CDR1 is SNHLY and CDR2 is FYNNEI. The CDR3 covers 14 residues. V dropped 1 base and J dropped 1; count of bases not matched to a gene: 0. CDR3 bases: TGTGCCAGCAGTGAAGACAGGGGGTCCTACGAGCAGTACTTC. Translating gives CASSEDRGSYEQYF.

A few counts support this clone. V is TRBV27 and J is TRBJ2-7; the match to TRBD1 covers 8 bases. The CDR3 runs to 13 residues. Trimming took 7 bases from V and 4 from J; bases not matched to a gene: 6. CDR1 and CDR2 from the germline V gene are MNHEY and SMNVEV (reference sequence). The DNA for the CDR3 is TGTGCCAGCACCAGACAGGGGACTTACGAGCAGTACTTC. Amino acids: CASTRQGTYEQYF.

This rearrangement joins TRBV19 to TRBJ2-7; maybe TRBD1 (6 bases). With 5 bases removed from V and 0 bases from J, the gap between germline ends came to 14 bases. This CDR3 spans 15 amino acids. Germline lookup yields CDR1 LNHDA and CDR2 SQIVND (reference sequence). The CDR3 here is CASSPSAGASYEQYF. The CDR3 DNA follows: TGTGCCAGTAGTCCGTCAGCAGGGGCCTCCTACGAGCAGTACTTC. Full variable domain (remainder filled in from reference TRBV19 and TRBJ2-7): DGGITQSPKYLFRKEGQNVTLSCEQNLNHDAMYWYRQDPGQGLRLIYYSQIVNDFQKGDIAEGYSVSREKKESFPLTVTSAQKNPTAFYLCASSPSAGASYEQYFGPGTRLTVT.

The rearrangement joins TRBV13 to TRBJ1-3, with 7 bases identical to TRBD1. V lost 5 bases to trimming and J lost 0 bases; unmatched junction nucleotides: 4. Germline-derived CDR1 and CDR2 are PRHDT and FYEKMQ (reference sequence). This CDR3 is built from 15 residues. The CDR3 region has the DNA TGTGCCAGCAGCCGAGGACAGGCCTCTGGAAACACCATATATTTT. Amino acids: CASSRGQASGNTIYF.

This sequence joins TRBV2 and TRBJ2-3; 8 bases are a match to TRBD2. CDR3 size: 14 residues. Losses at the gene ends were 8 bases for V and 2 bases for J; bases not matched to a gene: 6. The germline V gene encodes CDR1 SNHLY and CDR2 FYNNEI. The CDR3 nucleotides read TGTGCCAGCCCGGGGGGGGCCTTCACAGATACGCAGTATTTT. Translating it yields CASPGGAFTDTQYF. Together with reference TRBV2 and TRBJ2-3, the CDR3 gives the full variable domain: EPEVTQTPSHQVTQMGQEVILRCVPISNHLYFYWYRQILGQKVEFLVSFYNNEISEKSEIFDDQFSVERPDGSNFTLKIRSTKLEDSAMYFCASPGGAFTDTQYFGPGTRLTVL.

In its sample, this clone was seen a few times. The rearrangement uses TRBV6-5 and TRBJ1-2; maybe TRBD1 (5 bases). CDR1 MNHEY and CDR2 SVGAGI come from the germline V gene. This CDR3 contains 13 residues. V shed 5 bases and J shed 8 bases, with 15 bases lying between them. The chain's CDR3 is CASSPWGGDGYTF. CDR3 bases: TGTGCCAGCAGTCCCTGGGGGGGGGACGGCTACACCTTC.

The rearrangement links TRBV29-1 to TRBJ2-1, with 7 bases fitting TRBD1. V was pared by 6 bases and J by 9 bases, with 14 bases of the junction left unmatched. The CDR3 length is 14 residues. Germline CDR1 SQVTM, CDR2 ANQGSEA. In DNA form, the CDR3 reads TGCAGCGTGAGCCGGGACAGCCCGTTCCCTGAGCAGTTCTTC. It encodes CSVSRDSPFPEQFF.

The chain carries TRBV27 and TRBJ2-3; 9 nucleotides line up with TRBD2. Germline CDR1 reads MNHEY; CDR2 reads SMNVEV (reference sequence). This CDR3 is built from 18 residues. Germline trimming cut 10 bases from V and 2 bases from J; bases unmatched to any gene: 19. The CDR3 sequence: CATSAPAGGRVSTDTQYF. CDR3 bases: TGTGCCACCAGCGCTCCAGCGGGGGGCCGGGTATCCACAGATACGCAGTATTTT.

The genes are TRBV10-2 and TRBJ1-6; 10 bases align to TRBD1. Germline loops: CDR1 WSHSY, CDR2 SAAADI. The CDR3 is 15 amino acids. V lost 3 bases and J lost 9; bases outside the gene matches: 5. CDR3 in DNA: TGCGCCAGCAGTGACCGACAGGGGGCAGCTTCACCCCTCCACTTT. Its translation is CASSDRQGAASPLHF.